What follows is one T cell receptor (beta chain) and its context. No antigen is known for it. The sample holds no much larger clone one base away, and base qualities are not on file. The treatment or condition label, as the study defines it: allogeneic hematopoietic cell transplantation with graft depleted of TCRalphabeta T cells and CD19 B cells. The transplant recipients were children given TCRalphabeta/CD19-depleted allogeneic hematopoietic cell grafts. From the cysteine through the phenylalanine, the CDR3 covers 17 amino acids. Kept here is only the CDR3 DNA, which spans 51 bases and is read in frame from base 1. The germline V gene (reference sequence) specifies LGHDT as CDR1 and YNNKEL as CDR2. Trimming leaves V shorter by 2 bases and J shorter by 3 bases, with the junction holding 11 bases beyond the gene matches. To prepare the library, PCR was applied. Sequencing was performed on an Illumina HiSeq 2500. TCR library preparation used molecular barcoding, with unique molecular identifiers applied to normalize quantification of the TCRbeta repertoire. TCRdb passed the public sequencing reads through fastp at Q25 and MiXCR, retaining productive beta sequences. When rows share a CDR3 protein, they turn into one entry using the most common DNA and genes. The sample contains a few hundred thousand distinct CDR3 sequences, under 20% of them found a single time. Of the sample, 25% to 35% falls within the top ten clones.

These data come from a study of T-cell reconstitution after alpha-beta-depleted transplantation in children (dated by TCRdb to the mid-2010s). For context, the study as a whole: Using TCR repertoire profiling, the study followed T-cell immune reconstitution in a quantitative way in children after TCRalphabeta/CD19-depleted allogeneic hematopoietic cell transplantation.

The study at large found these results: In some patients, the high TCRbeta diversity seen at day 60 was put down to recipient T cells and intrathymic progenitors that had survived conditioning. About two months after transplant, the apparently early recovery of alphabetaT-cell counts reportedly depended on just several hundred clones that had expanded rapidly and came from non-depleted graft cells. Over subsequent months, a decline in hyperexpanded clone frequencies was noted, and after one year, T-cell counts and TCRbeta diversity were mostly ascribed to newly produced T cells.

Sequenced here: PBMCs, mostly from graft donor cells, sampled 360 days after TCRalphabeta/CD19-depleted stem cell transplant. The TCR was taken from a boy younger than two who had a stem cell transplant for Wiskott-Aldrich syndrome, so the T cells may come from the graft donor. The V gene is TRBV3-1 and the J gene is TRBJ2-5; a stretch of 8 junction bases matches TRBD2. The DNA is as follows: TGTGCCAGCAGCCAAAAGCGGGAGCCCTGGAGGAAAGAGACCCAGTACTTC. It encodes CASSQKREPWRKETQYF.